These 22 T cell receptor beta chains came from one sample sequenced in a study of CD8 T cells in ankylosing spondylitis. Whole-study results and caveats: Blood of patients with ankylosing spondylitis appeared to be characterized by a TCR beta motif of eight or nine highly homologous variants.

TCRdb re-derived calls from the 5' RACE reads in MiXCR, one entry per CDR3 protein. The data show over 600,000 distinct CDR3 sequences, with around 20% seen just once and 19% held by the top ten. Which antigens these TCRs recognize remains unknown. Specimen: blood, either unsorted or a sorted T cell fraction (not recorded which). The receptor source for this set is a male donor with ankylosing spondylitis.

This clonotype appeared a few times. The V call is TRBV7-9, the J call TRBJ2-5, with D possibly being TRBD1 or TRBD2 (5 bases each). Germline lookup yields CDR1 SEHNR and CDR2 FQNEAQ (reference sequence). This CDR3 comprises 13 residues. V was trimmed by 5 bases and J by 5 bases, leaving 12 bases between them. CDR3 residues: CASSRDPGETQYF. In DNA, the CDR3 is TGTGCCAGCAGCCGGGACCCGGGGGAGACCCAGTACTTC.

The CDR3 DNA reads TGCGCCAGCAGCTCTTCCGGGACAGGGGATAATTCACCCCTCCACTTT. This encodes CASSSSGTGDNSPLHF. The chain recombines TRBV5-1 with TRBJ1-6; 10 bases line up with TRBD1. The V gene's germline CDR1 is SGHRS and CDR2 YFSETQ. The CDR3 covers 16 residues. With V trimmed by 3 bases and J by 5 bases, 5 bases remained unmatched.

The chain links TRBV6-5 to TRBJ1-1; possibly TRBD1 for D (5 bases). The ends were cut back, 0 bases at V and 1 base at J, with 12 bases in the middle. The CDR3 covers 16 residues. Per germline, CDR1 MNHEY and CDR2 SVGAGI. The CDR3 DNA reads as TGTGCCAGCAGTTACTCGATAAGAGACAGGAACACTGAAGCTTTCTTT. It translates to CASSYSIRDRNTEAFF.

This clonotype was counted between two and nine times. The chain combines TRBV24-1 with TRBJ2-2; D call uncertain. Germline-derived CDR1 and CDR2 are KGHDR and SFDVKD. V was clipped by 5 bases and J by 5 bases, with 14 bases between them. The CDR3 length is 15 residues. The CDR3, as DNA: TGTGCCACCAGTGTTGAGGACCTAAGGACCGGGGAGCTGTTTTTT. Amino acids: CATSVEDLRTGELFF.

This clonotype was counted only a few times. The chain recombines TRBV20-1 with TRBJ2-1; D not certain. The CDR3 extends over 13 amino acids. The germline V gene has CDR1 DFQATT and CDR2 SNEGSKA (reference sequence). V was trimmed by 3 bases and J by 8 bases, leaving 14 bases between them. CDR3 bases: TGCAGTGCTAGGGGCCTTACTTTGGATGAGCAGTTCTTC. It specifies CSARGLTLDEQFF.

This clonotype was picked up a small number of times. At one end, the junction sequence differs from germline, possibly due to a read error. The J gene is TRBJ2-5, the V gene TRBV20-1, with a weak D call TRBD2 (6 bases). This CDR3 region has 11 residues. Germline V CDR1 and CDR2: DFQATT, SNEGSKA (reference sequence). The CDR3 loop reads CSGRLGETQYF. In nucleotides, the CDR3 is TGCAGTGGTAGACTAGGCGAGACCCAGTACTTC.

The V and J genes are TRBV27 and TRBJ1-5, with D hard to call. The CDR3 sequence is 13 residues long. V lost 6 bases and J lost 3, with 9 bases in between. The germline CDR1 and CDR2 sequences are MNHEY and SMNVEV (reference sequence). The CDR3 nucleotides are TGTGCCAGCAGACGCCAAGTCAATCAGCCCCAGCATTTT. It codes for CASRRQVNQPQHF.

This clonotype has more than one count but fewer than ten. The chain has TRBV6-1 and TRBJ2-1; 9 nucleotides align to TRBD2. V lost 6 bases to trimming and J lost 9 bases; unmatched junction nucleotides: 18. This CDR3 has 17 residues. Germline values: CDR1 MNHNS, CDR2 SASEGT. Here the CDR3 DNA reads TGTGCCAGCAGCTCCGTAACTAGCGGGTCCCTGAGGGGTGAGCAGTTCTTC. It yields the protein CASSSVTSGSLRGEQFF.

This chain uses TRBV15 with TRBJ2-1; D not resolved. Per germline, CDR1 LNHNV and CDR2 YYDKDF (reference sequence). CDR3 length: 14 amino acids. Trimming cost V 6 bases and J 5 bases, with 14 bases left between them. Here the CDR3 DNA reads TGTGCCACCAGGCGTTGGTCATCCGACAATGAGCAGTTCTTC. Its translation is CATRRWSSDNEQFF.

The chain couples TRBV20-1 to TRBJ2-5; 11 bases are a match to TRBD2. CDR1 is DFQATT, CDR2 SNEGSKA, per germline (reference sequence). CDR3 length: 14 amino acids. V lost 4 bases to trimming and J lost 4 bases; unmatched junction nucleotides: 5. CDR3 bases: TGCAGTGCTACCCCTGGACTAGCGGGAGAGACCCAGTACTTC. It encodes CSATPGLAGETQYF.

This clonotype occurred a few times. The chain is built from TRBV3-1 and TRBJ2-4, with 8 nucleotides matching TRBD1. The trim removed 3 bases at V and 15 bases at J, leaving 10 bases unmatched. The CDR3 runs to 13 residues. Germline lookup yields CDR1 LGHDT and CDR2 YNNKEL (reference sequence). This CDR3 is CASSQSTGQVRYF. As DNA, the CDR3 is TGTGCCAGCAGCCAGTCGACGGGACAGGTCCGGTACTTC.

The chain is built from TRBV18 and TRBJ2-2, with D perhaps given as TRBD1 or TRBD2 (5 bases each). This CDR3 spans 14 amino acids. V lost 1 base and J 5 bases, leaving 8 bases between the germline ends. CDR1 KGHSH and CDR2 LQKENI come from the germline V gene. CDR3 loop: CASSPLGGTGELFF. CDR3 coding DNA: TGTGCCAGCTCACCACTTGGGGGAACCGGGGAGCTGTTTTTT.

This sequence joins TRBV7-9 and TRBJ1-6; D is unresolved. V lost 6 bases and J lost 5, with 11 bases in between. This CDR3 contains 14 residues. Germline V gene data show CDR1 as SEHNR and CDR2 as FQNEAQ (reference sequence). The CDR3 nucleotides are TGTGCCAGCAGAAAACTTAGAGATAATTCACCCCTCCACTTT. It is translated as CASRKLRDNSPLHF.

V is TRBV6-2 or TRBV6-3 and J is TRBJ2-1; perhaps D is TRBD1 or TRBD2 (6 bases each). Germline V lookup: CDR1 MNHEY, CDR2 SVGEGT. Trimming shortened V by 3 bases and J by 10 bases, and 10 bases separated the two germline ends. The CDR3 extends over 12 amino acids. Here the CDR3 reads CASSYGGQEQFF. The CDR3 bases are TGTGCCAGCAGTTATGGGGGGCAAGAGCAGTTCTTC.

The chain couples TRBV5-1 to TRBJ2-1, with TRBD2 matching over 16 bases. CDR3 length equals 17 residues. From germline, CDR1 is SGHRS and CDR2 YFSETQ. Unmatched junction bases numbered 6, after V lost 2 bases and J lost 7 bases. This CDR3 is CASSLTTGLAGGNEQFF. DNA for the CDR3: TGCGCCAGCAGCTTAACCACGGGACTAGCGGGAGGGAATGAGCAGTTCTTC.

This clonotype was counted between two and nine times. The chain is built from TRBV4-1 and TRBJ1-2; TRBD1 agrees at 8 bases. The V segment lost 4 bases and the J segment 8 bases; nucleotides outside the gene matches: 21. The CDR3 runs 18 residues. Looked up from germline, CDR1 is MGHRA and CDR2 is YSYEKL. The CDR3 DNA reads TGCGCCAGCAGCCCCAAAGAGGGGACAGGATTAGGGGTAGGAGGCTACACCTTC. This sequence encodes CASSPKEGTGLGVGGYTF.

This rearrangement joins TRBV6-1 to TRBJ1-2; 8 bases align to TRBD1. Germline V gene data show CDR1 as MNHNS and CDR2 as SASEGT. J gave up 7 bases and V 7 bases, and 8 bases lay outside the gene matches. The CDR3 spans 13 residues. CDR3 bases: TGTGCCAGCACCACACGGACAGGGTCTGGCTACACCTTC. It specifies CASTTRTGSGYTF.

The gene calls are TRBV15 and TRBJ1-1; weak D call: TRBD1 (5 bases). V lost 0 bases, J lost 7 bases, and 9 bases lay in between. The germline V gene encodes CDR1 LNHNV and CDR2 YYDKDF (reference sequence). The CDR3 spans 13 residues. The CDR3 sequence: CATSRERQGEAFF. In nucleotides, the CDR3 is TGTGCCACCAGCAGAGAAAGGCAGGGTGAAGCTTTCTTT.

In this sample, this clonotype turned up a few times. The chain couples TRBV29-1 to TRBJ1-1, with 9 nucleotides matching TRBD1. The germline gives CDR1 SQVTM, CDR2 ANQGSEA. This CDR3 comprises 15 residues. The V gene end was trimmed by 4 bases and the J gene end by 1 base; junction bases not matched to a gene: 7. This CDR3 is CSVVDRGSRNTEAFF. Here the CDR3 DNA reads TGCAGCGTTGTGGACAGGGGATCGCGGAACACTGAAGCTTTCTTT. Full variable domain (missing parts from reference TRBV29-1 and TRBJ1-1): SAVISQKPSRDICQRGTSLTIQCQVDSQVTMMFWYRQQPGQSLTLIATANQGSEATYESGFVIDKFPISRPNLTFSTLTVSNMSPEDSSIYLCSVVDRGSRNTEAFFGQGTRLTVV.

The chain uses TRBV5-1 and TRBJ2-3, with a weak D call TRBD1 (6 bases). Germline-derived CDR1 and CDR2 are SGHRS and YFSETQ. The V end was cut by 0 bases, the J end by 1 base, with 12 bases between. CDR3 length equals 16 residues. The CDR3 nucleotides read TGCGCCAGCAGCTTGGGGACAGTCTTCCGCACAGATACGCAGTATTTT. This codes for CASSLGTVFRTDTQYF.

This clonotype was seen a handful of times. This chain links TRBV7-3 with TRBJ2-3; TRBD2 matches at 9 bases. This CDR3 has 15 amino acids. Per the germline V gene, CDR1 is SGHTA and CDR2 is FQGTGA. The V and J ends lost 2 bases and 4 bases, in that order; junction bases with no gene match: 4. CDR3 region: CASSLAGTSSDTQYF. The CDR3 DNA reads TGTGCCAGCAGCTTAGCCGGGACTAGCTCAGATACGCAGTATTTT.

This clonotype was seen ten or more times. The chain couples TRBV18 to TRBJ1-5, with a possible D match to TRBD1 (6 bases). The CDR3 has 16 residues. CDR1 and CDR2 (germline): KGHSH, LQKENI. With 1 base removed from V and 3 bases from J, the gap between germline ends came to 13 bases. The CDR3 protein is CASSPRRTEDNQPQHF. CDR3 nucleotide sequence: TGTGCCAGCTCACCACGGCGGACAGAGGACAATCAGCCCCAGCATTTT.